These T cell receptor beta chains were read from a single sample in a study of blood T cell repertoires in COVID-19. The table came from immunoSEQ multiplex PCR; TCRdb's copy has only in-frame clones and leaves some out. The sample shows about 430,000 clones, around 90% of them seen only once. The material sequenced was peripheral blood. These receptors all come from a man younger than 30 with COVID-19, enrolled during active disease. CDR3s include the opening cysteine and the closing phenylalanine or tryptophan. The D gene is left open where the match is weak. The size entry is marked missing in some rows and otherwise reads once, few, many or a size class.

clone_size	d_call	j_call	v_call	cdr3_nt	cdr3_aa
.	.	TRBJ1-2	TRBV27	TGTGCCAGCAGTAACAGGGAAAGTGGCTACACCTTC	CASSNRESGYTF
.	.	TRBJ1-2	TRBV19	TGTGCCAGCGCGGACAGATCTAACTATGGCTACACCTTC	CASADRSNYGYTF
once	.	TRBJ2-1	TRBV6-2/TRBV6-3	TGTGCCAGCAGTCTCGACTCCCGCTCCTACAATGAGCAGTTCTTC	CASSLDSRSYNEQFF
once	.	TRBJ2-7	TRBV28	TGTGCCAGCAGTTTAGCGGGTTCCTACGAGCAGTACTTC	CASSLAGSYEQYF
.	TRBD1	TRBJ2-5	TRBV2	TGTGCCAGCAGTGTTAACAGGGGAGCAGGGATACAGACCCAGTACTTC	CASSVNRGAGIQTQYF
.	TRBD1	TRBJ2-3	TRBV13	TGTGCCAGCAGCGTAATAACCGGACAGGGGAAGACAGATACGCAGTATTTT	CASSVITGQGKTDTQYF
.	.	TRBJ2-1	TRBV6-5	TGTGCCAGCAGTTACCCCCGTGGTAGTGAGCAGTTCTTC	CASSYPRGSEQFF
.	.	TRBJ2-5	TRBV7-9	TGTGCCAGCAGCAACGTCGGGGGAGGAGAGACCCAGTACTTC	CASSNVGGGETQYF
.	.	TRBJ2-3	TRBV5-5	TGTGCCAGCAGCTTGGGAGCGGGTGATACGCAGTATTTT	CASSLGAGDTQYF
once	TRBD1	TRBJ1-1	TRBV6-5	TGTGCCAGCAGACGACACAGGGGGCGAGAGGATGAAGCTTTCTTT	CASRRHRGREDEAFF
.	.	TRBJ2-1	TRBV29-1	TGCAGCGATCAGGGATCCTACAATGAGCAGTTCTTC	CSDQGSYNEQFF
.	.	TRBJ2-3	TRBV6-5	TGTGCCAGCAGCCCGAGGAGGGCTAGCACAGATACGCAGTATTTT	CASSPRRASTDTQYF
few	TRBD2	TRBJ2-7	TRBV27	TGTGCCAGCAGTTACGCTAGCGGGGCCTACGAGCAGTACTTC	CASSYASGAYEQYF
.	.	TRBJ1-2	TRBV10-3	TGTGCCATCAGTCAGGGAGGGGACTATGGCTACACCTTC	CAISQGGDYGYTF
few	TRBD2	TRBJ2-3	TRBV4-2	TGTGCCAGCAGCCCATATAACCTAGCGGGGGGGATCACAGATACGCAGTATTTT	CASSPYNLAGGITDTQYF
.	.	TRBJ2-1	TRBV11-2	TGTGCCAGCAGCTTAGCGCCCGGTCCGCAGTTCTTC	CASSLAPGPQFF
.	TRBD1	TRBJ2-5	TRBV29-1	TGCAGCGTCGATAAGACAGGGGTTGAGACCCAGTACTTC	CSVDKTGVETQYF
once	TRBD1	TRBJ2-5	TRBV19	TGTGCCAGTAGTATAGGGACAGGACCCCAAGAGACCCAGTACTTC	CASSIGTGPQETQYF
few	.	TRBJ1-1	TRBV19	TGTGCCAGTAGTGACACGATTAATGCTTTCTTT	CASSDTINAFF
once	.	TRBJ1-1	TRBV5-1	TGCGCCAGCAGCTTGTTGGGCAGCTTGAACACTGAAGCTTTCTTT	CASSLLGSLNTEAFF